These 3 T cell receptor beta chains were all obtained from the same sample, sequenced in a study of neoadjuvant anti-PD-1 for oral cavity cancer. The time point was: after neoadjuvant nivolumab, at surgical resection. Here immunoSEQ multiplex PCR was the method, and the copy in TCRdb shows in-frame clones only, minus some. This sample has about 23,000 clones, with 40% to 50% found just once. The material sequenced was tumor tissue, taken after nivolumab (anti-PD-1) treatment. The receptors stem from a person aged 35-80 years with oral cavity squamous cell carcinoma.

The chain uses TRBV5-6 and TRBJ2-1; D unclear. V was clipped by 0 bases and J by 6 bases, with 13 bases between them. Germline V gene data show CDR1 as SGHDT and CDR2 as YYEEEE. This CDR3 has 15 amino acids. The CDR3 is CASSLGPMARNEQFF. The CDR3 region has the DNA TGTGCCAGCAGCTTGGGTCCGATGGCACGCAATGAGCAGTTCTTC.

The chain combines TRBV12-5 with TRBJ1-4; a possible D gene is TRBD1 (5 bases). V dropped 5 bases and J dropped 0 bases, with 16 bases sitting between them. The CDR3 contains 17 residues. Germline loops: CDR1 LGHNT, CDR2 FRNRAP. The CDR3 DNA reads TGTGCTAGTGGTCCAGCCCGGTGGGGGACAACTAATGAAAAACTGTTTTTT. Protein: CASGPARWGTTNEKLFF. Using reference TRBV12-5 and TRBJ1-4 for the parts outside the CDR3, the full variable domain is DARVTQTPRHKVTEMGQEVTMRCQPILGHNTVFWYRQTMMQGLELLAYFRNRAPLDDSGMPKDRFSAEMPDATLATLKIQPSEPRDSAVYFCASGPARWGTTNEKLFFGSGTQLSVL.

The chain is built from TRBV5-1 and TRBJ2-3, with 11 nucleotides matching TRBD2. The CDR3 spans 16 residues. Germline V gene lookup returns CDR1 SGHRS and CDR2 YFSETQ. Germline trimming cut 4 bases from V and 5 bases from J; bases unmatched to any gene: 9. Here the CDR3 reads CASSKITSGGRDTQYF. In DNA, the CDR3 is TGCGCCAGCAGCAAGATCACTAGCGGGGGCCGAGATACGCAGTATTTT.